The following is a TCR beta chain sequence with its context. The data were obtained in a study of blood T cell repertoires in COVID-19. The length of the CDR3 is 16 residues. CDR1 and CDR2 from the germline V gene are SGHRS and YFSETQ. Losses at the gene ends were 0 bases for V and 2 bases for J; bases not matched to a gene: 4. Libraries were prepared by immunoSEQ multiplex PCR; TCRdb keeps only in-frame clonotypes and omits some of them. The sample contains more than 70,000 clones, about four fifths of which appear only once. The clonotype comes from a woman aged 65 to 85 with acute or convalescent COVID-19. The sample taken for sequencing was peripheral blood. V is TRBV5-1 and J is TRBJ2-7, with TRBD2 matching over 11 bases. CDR3: CASSLGLAGGAYEQYF. The DNA of the CDR3 is TGCGCCAGCAGCTTGGGTCTAGCGGGAGGAGCCTACGAGCAGTACTTC.